This TCR beta chain was documented in a study of T cells in Graves' hyperthyroidism and ophthalmopathy. It was RNA transcripts that yielded the amplified TCR beta CDR3 regions. The TCR CDR3 was amplified in a first-round RT-PCR using the HTBI primer set. TCRdb passed the multiplex PCR reads through MiXCR, listing each CDR3 protein once. The sample lists around 400,000 distinct CDR3 sequences, 15% to 18% occurring once. A remark on this clonotype: Its antigen is not identified.

From germline, CDR1 is MGHRA and CDR2 YSYEKL. Trimming removed 4 bases from V and 2 bases from J, with 16 bases in between. The CDR3 has 16 amino acids. General study points: Blood also carried most thyroid clonotypes expanded above 0.001. Using 13 V-J features, a model discriminated ophthalmopathy from stable hyperthyroidism.

The receptor comes from a woman aged 18-29 years with Graves' hyperthyroidism that later progressed to Graves' ophthalmopathy. The J gene is TRBJ2-3, the V gene TRBV4-1; D may be TRBD2 (6 bases). The specimen sequenced was blood. In DNA form, the CDR3 reads TGCGCCAGCAGCCCGAGGGCGGGAAGAAACACAGATACGCAGTATTTT. Its translation is CASSPRAGRNTDTQYF.